These T cell receptor beta chains were read from a single sample in a study of technical replicates of blood from a handful of donors. This table comes from immunoSEQ multiplex PCR, and its TCRdb copy is limited to in-frame clones, with some not included. This table has over 10,000 clones, approximately 95% appearing once. Sequencing input: PBMCs. These receptors originate from a human donor in good health. CDR3s include the opening cysteine and the closing phenylalanine or tryptophan. A D gene is named only where the DNA matches it firmly. Size is omitted from some rows. Given values are once, few, many or a class for expanded clones.

clone size: -
D gene: -
J gene: TRBJ2-1
V gene: TRBV5-1
CDR3 protein: CASSLNYGGAYNEQFF
CDR3 DNA: TGCGCCAGCAGCTTGAATTATGGGGGCGCCTACAATGAGCAGTTCTTC

clone size: once
D gene: -
J gene: TRBJ1-4
V gene: TRBV18
CDR3 protein: CASSPTDRNEKLFF
CDR3 DNA: TGTGCCAGCTCACCGACTGATAGAAATGAAAAACTGTTTTTT

clone size: -
D gene: -
J gene: TRBJ2-7
V gene: TRBV6-6
CDR3 protein: CASSPSAHGGEQYF
CDR3 DNA: TGTGCCAGCAGTCCCTCAGCCCACGGCGGCGAGCAGTACTTC

clone size: -
D gene: TRBD2
J gene: TRBJ2-7
V gene: TRBV4-2
CDR3 protein: CASSQVGTNNYEQYF
CDR3 DNA: TGTGCCAGCAGCCAAGTGGGGACTAACAACTACGAGCAGTACTTC

clone size: -
D gene: -
J gene: TRBJ1-1
V gene: TRBV19
CDR3 protein: CASRSRGGITEAFF
CDR3 DNA: TGTGCCAGTAGATCCCGAGGGGGTATCACTGAAGCTTTCTTT

clone size: -
D gene: TRBD2
J gene: TRBJ2-7
V gene: TRBV7-2
CDR3 protein: CASSSGGRVEQYF
CDR3 DNA: TGTGCCAGCAGCTCCGGGGGGAGGGTTGAGCAGTACTTC

clone size: -
D gene: TRBD2
J gene: TRBJ2-5
V gene: TRBV5-1
CDR3 protein: CASSSWTSGSQETQYF
CDR3 DNA: TGCGCCAGCAGCTCCTGGACTAGCGGGAGCCAAGAGACCCAGTACTTC

clone size: -
D gene: TRBD2
J gene: TRBJ2-1
V gene: TRBV9
CDR3 protein: CASSVGGGRSNEQFF
CDR3 DNA: TGTGCCAGCAGCGTAGGGGGCGGGAGGTCAAATGAGCAGTTCTTC

clone size: -
D gene: -
J gene: TRBJ2-6
V gene: TRBV6-6
CDR3 protein: CASSYSGSSGANVLTF
CDR3 DNA: TGTGCCAGCAGTTACTCGGGGAGCTCTGGGGCCAACGTCCTGACTTTC

clone size: -
D gene: TRBD1
J gene: TRBJ2-6
V gene: TRBV11-2
CDR3 protein: CASSSGQGGVGANVLTF
CDR3 DNA: TGTGCCAGCAGCTCGGGACAGGGGGGAGTTGGGGCCAACGTCCTGACTTTC

clone size: -
D gene: -
J gene: TRBJ1-1
V gene: TRBV7-2
CDR3 protein: CASSLDMNTEAFF
CDR3 DNA: TGTGCCAGCAGCTTAGACATGAACACTGAAGCTTTCTTT

clone size: -
D gene: -
J gene: TRBJ1-2
V gene: TRBV9
CDR3 protein: CASSPPSYGYTF
CDR3 DNA: TGTGCCAGCAGCCCTCCGAGTTATGGCTACACCTTC

clone size: once
D gene: TRBD2
J gene: TRBJ2-7
V gene: TRBV5-4
CDR3 protein: CASSLNRGSGSLGYEQYF
CDR3 DNA: TGTGCCAGCAGCTTGAACCGGGGTAGCGGGAGTCTCGGGTACGAGCAGTACTTC

clone size: -
D gene: TRBD2
J gene: TRBJ2-7
V gene: TRBV10-3
CDR3 protein: CAIGGLAGSYEQYF
CDR3 DNA: TGTGCCATCGGGGGACTAGCGGGATCCTACGAGCAGTACTTC

clone size: -
D gene: TRBD1
J gene: TRBJ2-7
V gene: TRBV2
CDR3 protein: CASSATGTGVYEQYF
CDR3 DNA: TGTGCCAGCAGTGCCACCGGGACAGGGGTATACGAGCAGTACTTC

clone size: once
D gene: -
J gene: TRBJ2-2
V gene: TRBV9
CDR3 protein: CASSLDGTGELFF
CDR3 DNA: TGTGCCAGCTCACTAGATGGAACCGGGGAGCTGTTTTTT

clone size: -
D gene: TRBD1
J gene: TRBJ1-1
V gene: TRBV6-5
CDR3 protein: CASRLSGTGNTEAFF
CDR3 DNA: TGTGCCAGCAGGTTAAGTGGGACAGGAAACACTGAAGCTTTCTTT

clone size: -
D gene: -
J gene: TRBJ1-3
V gene: TRBV30
CDR3 protein: CAWDAGAGNTIYF
CDR3 DNA: TGTGCCTGGGATGCGGGGGCTGGAAACACCATATATTTT

clone size: -
D gene: TRBD2
J gene: TRBJ2-5
V gene: TRBV25-1
CDR3 protein: CASSGDSGRVETQYF
CDR3 DNA: TGTGCCAGCAGTGGAGACAGCGGGAGGGTAGAGACCCAGTACTTC

clone size: -
D gene: TRBD1
J gene: TRBJ2-6
V gene: TRBV4-2
CDR3 protein: CASSPGTVNVLTF
CDR3 DNA: TGTGCCAGCAGTCCCGGGACAGTTAACGTCCTGACTTTC

clone size: -
D gene: -
J gene: TRBJ2-1
V gene: TRBV7-2
CDR3 protein: CASTPYSGGYNEQFF
CDR3 DNA: TGTGCCAGCACGCCTTATAGCGGAGGCTACAATGAGCAGTTCTTC

clone size: -
D gene: TRBD1
J gene: TRBJ2-2
V gene: TRBV19
CDR3 protein: CASSIEAGGLTGELFF
CDR3 DNA: TGTGCCAGTAGTATAGAGGCAGGGGGCTTAACCGGGGAGCTGTTTTTT

clone size: -
D gene: -
J gene: TRBJ2-7
V gene: TRBV2
CDR3 protein: CASSGAEAYEQYF
CDR3 DNA: TGTGCCAGCAGTGGAGCCGAGGCCTACGAGCAGTACTTC

clone size: -
D gene: TRBD2
J gene: TRBJ2-1
V gene: TRBV27
CDR3 protein: CATLELAGGANEQFF
CDR3 DNA: TGTGCCACCCTTGAACTAGCGGGAGGGGCGAATGAGCAGTTCTTC

clone size: once
D gene: TRBD1
J gene: TRBJ1-2
V gene: TRBV6-5
CDR3 protein: CASSYSGQGDYGYTF
CDR3 DNA: TGTGCCAGCAGTTACTCGGGACAGGGAGACTATGGCTACACCTTC

clone size: few
D gene: -
J gene: TRBJ2-7
V gene: TRBV7-2
CDR3 protein: CASSQGGYEQYF
CDR3 DNA: TGTGCCAGCAGCCAAGGGGGCTACGAGCAGTACTTC

clone size: -
D gene: -
J gene: TRBJ1-5
V gene: TRBV2
CDR3 protein: CASSPTGNSNQPQHF
CDR3 DNA: TGTGCCAGCAGTCCGACGGGTAATAGCAATCAGCCCCAGCATTTT

clone size: -
D gene: -
J gene: TRBJ2-7
V gene: TRBV18
CDR3 protein: CASSGSGEQYF
CDR3 DNA: TGTGCCAGCTCAGGGTCGGGAGAGCAGTACTTC

clone size: -
D gene: -
J gene: TRBJ1-2
V gene: TRBV5-6
CDR3 protein: CASSKYRVSMMNGYTF
CDR3 DNA: TGTGCCAGCAGCAAATACAGGGTCAGTATGATGAATGGCTACACCTTC

clone size: -
D gene: TRBD2
J gene: TRBJ2-3
V gene: TRBV7-7
CDR3 protein: CASSASGSPDTQYF
CDR3 DNA: TGTGCCAGCAGCGCCAGCGGGAGCCCAGATACGCAGTATTTT